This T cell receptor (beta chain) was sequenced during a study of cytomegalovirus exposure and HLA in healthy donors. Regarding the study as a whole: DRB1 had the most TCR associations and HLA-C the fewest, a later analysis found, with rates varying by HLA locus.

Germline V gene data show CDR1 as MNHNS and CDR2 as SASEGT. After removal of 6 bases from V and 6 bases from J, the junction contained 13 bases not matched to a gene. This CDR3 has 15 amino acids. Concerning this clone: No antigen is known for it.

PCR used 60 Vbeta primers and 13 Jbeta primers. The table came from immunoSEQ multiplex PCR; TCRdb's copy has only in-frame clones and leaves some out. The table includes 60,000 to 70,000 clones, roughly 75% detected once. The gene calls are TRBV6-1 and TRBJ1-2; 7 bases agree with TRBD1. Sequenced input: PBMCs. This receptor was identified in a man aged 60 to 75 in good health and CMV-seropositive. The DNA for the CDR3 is TGTGCCAGCAGGGGGCAGGACAGGCCAGGGAATGGCTACACCTTC. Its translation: CASRGQDRPGNGYTF.